The clone carrying this T cell receptor beta chain was recorded many times. The data were obtained in a study of regulatory T cells in long-lasting Graves disease. V lost 4 bases to trimming and J lost 0 bases; unmatched junction nucleotides: 11. The CDR3 runs 17 residues. The time point here: newly diagnosed GD, antithyroid drugs for less than 3 months. The TCR library was made from RNA that had been extracted from PBMCs in TRIzol. Construction of TCR beta libraries relied on iRepertoire HTBI primers and on Arm-PCR targeting CDR3 regions. TCRdb redid the calling of the multiplex PCR reads with MiXCR, one entry per CDR3 protein. Among approximately 350,000 distinct CDR3 sequences listed, approximately 12% were seen once. These sequences were also reported in another study, on T cells in Graves' hyperthyroidism and ophthalmopathy. Turning to that study: Newly diagnosed hyperthyroidism, duration under 2 months, in patients aged 18 to 65.

The chain recombines TRBV12-3 or TRBV12-4 with TRBJ1-2, with 7 bases that match TRBD1. The source material was peripheral blood mononuclear cells (PBMCs), sampled at new diagnosis, from a patient treated with antithyroid drugs. The sequence came from a woman aged 18-29 years with Graves disease. The CDR3 nucleotides are TGTGCCAGCAGTTCTCCCGGGACAGTGACATCTAACTATGGCTACACCTTC. As protein: CASSSPGTVTSNYGYTF.